This T cell receptor beta chain came from a study of CD4 and CD8 cells across lung adenocarcinoma regions (dated by TCRdb to about 2018). Some background on the complete study: The study examined intratumor heterogeneity of the T cell receptor repertoire by comparing tumor centers with tumor margins.

The donors were patients who had localized lung adenocarcinoma, which is a subtype of non-small cell lung cancer. The margins of localized lung adenocarcinomas were where the samples came from. For TCR repertoire analysis, CD8+ T cells from tumor tissue were profiled separately from CD4+ T cells. This clonotype showed up many times. Its antigen remains unidentified. The record has no base qualities; no much larger clone is one base away. The CDR3 sequence holds 16 residues, the cysteine and phenylalanine included. CDR3 DNA is the only sequence kept; it has 48 bases, read in frame from the first base. CDR1 is given as DFQATT and CDR2 as SNEGSKA, both from the germline V gene (reference sequence). V is cut back by 3 bases and J by 7 bases, with 10 bases in the junction unmatched. Library creation used PCR. Sequencing used a HiSeq X Ten. TCRdb reanalyzed the raw reads on its own, using fastp at Q25 for trimming and MiXCR for clone calling, and kept in-frame beta chains. Rows are combined by CDR3 protein, so each entry shows the most common genes and DNA. This sample is represented by 9,500 to 15,000 distinct CDR3 sequences; 40% to 55% of them were singletons. The ten largest clones take up 26% of the sample.

The TCR sequence derives from a female donor with lung adenocarcinoma. The CD4 and CD8 labels of this study may be unreliable. This chain joins TRBV20-1 to TRBJ2-1; TRBD2 lines up with 12 middle nucleotides. The sample comprised CD8+ T cells from the margin of a lung tumor. The cell subset or site label here, explained by the study, means: tumor margin region. In nucleotide form, the sequence is TGCAGTGCTAGGGGGGCTAGCGGGGGGGCGGGGAATGAGCAGTTCTTC. Its translation reads: CSARGASGGAGNEQFF.